These T cell receptor beta chains were read from a single sample in a study of neurological immune-mediated disorders. TCRdb analysed the 5' RACE reads with MiXCR anew, one entry per CDR3 protein. The table includes approximately 46,000 distinct CDR3 sequences, about 9.1% detected once. Sequencing input: PBMCs. The receptors here all came from a woman between 40 and 50 years old in good health. The CDR3 runs from the conserved cysteine through the conserved F or W. A D gene is named only where the DNA matches it firmly. Clone size is shown for a subset of rows, as once, few, many or a class of expanded clone.

d_call j_call v_call cdr3_length clone_size cdr3_aa cdr3_nt
- TRBJ2-3 TRBV12-3/TRBV12-4 13 many CASSPWTSGAQYF TGTGCCAGCAGTCCGTGGACCAGTGGGGCGCAGTATTTT
- TRBJ1-5 TRBV24-1 15 many CATSDLDGENQPQHF TGTGCCACCAGTGATTTGGATGGTGAGAATCAGCCCCAGCATTTT
- TRBJ1-4 TRBV12-3/TRBV12-4 14 many CASSLWGANEKLFF TGTGCCAGCAGTTTATGGGGTGCTAATGAAAAACTGTTTTTT
- TRBJ1-1 TRBV7-3 13 many CASSHGGSTEAFF TGTGCCAGCAGCCACGGGGGGAGCACTGAAGCTTTCTTT
- TRBJ1-5 TRBV6-5 14 - CASSYGAGSQPQHF TGTGCCAGCAGTTACGGGGCAGGGAGCCAGCCCCAGCATTTT
- TRBJ2-5 TRBV5-1 15 many CASSVTPRPQETQYF TGCGCCAGCAGCGTGACACCGCGCCCTCAAGAGACCCAGTACTTC
- TRBJ1-6 TRBV7-2 13 many CASSPQRESPLHF TGTGCCAGCAGCCCGCAGAGGGAATCACCCCTCCACTTT
TRBD2 TRBJ2-3 TRBV13 14 many CASSSGLAADTQYF TGTGCCAGCAGCTCCGGACTAGCCGCAGATACGCAGTATTTT
- TRBJ2-1 TRBV3-1 14 many CASSQDRTVNEQFF TGTGCCAGCAGCCAAGATAGAACAGTCAATGAGCAGTTCTTC
TRBD1 TRBJ1-2 TRBV5-6 14 many CASSLGQGNVGYTF TGTGCCAGCAGCTTGGGACAGGGTAACGTTGGCTACACCTTC
- TRBJ1-6 TRBV29-1 13 many CSVKLGNRSPLHF TGCAGCGTTAAATTGGGGAATCGGTCACCCCTCCACTTT
- TRBJ1-4 TRBV10-1 15 few CASSDTNAGNEKLFF TGCGCCAGCAGCGACACCAACGCGGGAAATGAAAAACTGTTTTTT
- TRBJ1-4 TRBV6-2/TRBV6-3 15 few CASSYWRGKGEKLFF TGTGCCAGCAGTTACTGGAGGGGAAAGGGTGAAAAACTGTTTTTT
- TRBJ1-2 TRBV9 19 many CASSVEGVGPEALFYGYTF TGTGCCAGCAGCGTAGAGGGGGTGGGGCCGGAGGCCCTCTTCTATGGCTACACCTTC
- TRBJ1-2 TRBV4-3 14 many CASSQGRDIVGYTF TGCGCCAGCAGCCAAGGCCGGGACATAGTCGGCTACACCTTC
TRBD2 TRBJ2-3 TRBV20-1 16 many CSARTTSGQLADTQYF TGCAGTGCTAGGACTACTAGCGGCCAGTTGGCAGATACGCAGTATTTT
- TRBJ1-5 TRBV6-6 12 many CASVSGQQPQHF TGTGCCAGCGTTTCAGGGCAACAGCCCCAGCATTTT
TRBD2 TRBJ2-5 TRBV7-2 14 - CASSRGGGKGTQYF TGTGCCAGCAGCCGCGGGGGGGGGAAAGGGACTCAGTACTTC
- TRBJ1-2 TRBV10-3 15 many CAISGLPGSNYGYTF TGTGCCATCAGTGGCCTTCCCGGGTCTAACTATGGCTACACCTTC
TRBD1 TRBJ1-1 TRBV7-2 17 many CASSNPGQESRDTEAFF TGTGCCAGCAGCAACCCGGGACAGGAGTCCCGGGACACTGAAGCTTTCTTT
- TRBJ1-1 TRBV3-1 13 many CASSPQGNTEAFF TGTGCCAGCAGTCCTCAGGGTAACACTGAAGCTTTCTTT
TRBD2 TRBJ2-2 TRBV9 13 many CASSPGGAGELFF TGTGCCAGCAGCCCGGGGGGGGCCGGGGAGCTGTTTTTT
TRBD1 TRBJ1-5 TRBV30 16 - CAWSATRDSSNQPQHF TGTGCCTGGAGTGCGACACGGGACAGCAGCAATCAGCCCCAGCATTTT
TRBD1 TRBJ2-5 TRBV7-2 15 many CASSLGDRDQETQYF TGTGCCAGCAGCTTAGGGGACAGGGACCAAGAGACCCAGTACTTC
- TRBJ1-6 TRBV7-2 13 many CASSLNPNSPLHF TGTGCCAGCAGCTTAAATCCTAATTCACCCCTCCACTTT
- TRBJ1-2 TRBV18 13 few CASSRNRDSGYTF TGTGCCAGCTCACGCAACAGGGATTCCGGCTACACCTTC
- TRBJ1-2 TRBV20-1 13 many CSALPREEGGYTF TGCAGTGCACTTCCCCGAGAAGAGGGTGGCTACACCTTC
- TRBJ2-7 TRBV29-1 13 - CSVELDSMYEQYF TGCAGCGTTGAATTGGACAGCATGTACGAGCAGTACTTC
TRBD2 TRBJ2-1 TRBV7-2 15 many CASSLTSGSLNEQFF TGTGCCAGCAGCTTGACTAGCGGGTCGCTCAATGAGCAGTTCTTC
TRBD1 TRBJ1-5 TRBV20-1 16 many CSARGVTGGSNQPQHF TGCAGTGCTAGAGGAGTGACAGGGGGAAGCAATCAGCCCCAGCATTTT
- TRBJ1-5 TRBV5-6 14 many CASKRGGSNQPQHF TGTGCCAGCAAGAGGGGGGGAAGCAATCAGCCCCAGCATTTT
- TRBJ1-1 TRBV6-5 13 many CASSQGSLTEAFF TGTGCCAGCAGCCAGGGGAGTCTGACTGAAGCTTTCTTT
- TRBJ1-3 TRBV5-6 14 many CASSYLSGGNTIYF TGTGCCAGCAGTTATCTCTCCGGTGGAAACACCATATATTTT
TRBD1 TRBJ2-1 TRBV9 13 many CASSGQGYNEQFF TGTGCCAGCAGCGGACAGGGTTACAATGAGCAGTTCTTC
- TRBJ2-7 TRBV9 14 many CASSVAARTYEQYF TGTGCCAGCAGCGTAGCTGCCCGTACCTACGAGCAGTACTTC
- TRBJ2-3 TRBV20-1 15 many CSAQPARTSRWTQYF TGCAGTGCCCAACCGGCTAGGACCTCGCGGTGGACGCAGTATTTT
- TRBJ2-1 TRBV5-1 16 many CASSPPGDSSYNEQFF TGCGCCAGCAGCCCGCCGGGGGACAGCTCCTACAATGAGCAGTTCTTC
- TRBJ1-1 TRBV10-2 13 many CASSSGDYTEAFF TGCGCCAGCTCATCGGGGGACTACACTGAAGCTTTCTTT
- TRBJ2-2 TRBV5-5 13 many CASSRLNTGELFF TGTGCCAGCAGCCGTTTGAACACCGGGGAGCTGTTTTTT
- TRBJ1-2 TRBV27 15 many CASSIFLGANYGYTF TGTGCCAGCAGTATATTTTTAGGGGCTAACTATGGCTACACCTTC
- TRBJ2-7 TRBV5-1 13 - CASTGQQAYEQYF TGCGCCAGCACCGGACAGCAAGCCTACGAGCAGTACTTC
- TRBJ2-7 TRBV7-9 15 - CASSWSEMSIDEQYF TGTGCCAGCAGTTGGTCGGAGATGTCTATCGACGAGCAGTACTTC
- TRBJ2-3 TRBV18 15 many CASSPGFSDTDTQYF TGTGCCAGCTCACCGGGTTTTTCTGACACAGATACGCAGTATTTT
- TRBJ2-1 TRBV20-1 14 - CSARLYRDLGEQFF TGTAGTGCTAGACTTTACCGGGACTTGGGTGAGCAGTTCTTC
- TRBJ1-6 TRBV20-1 15 many CSARDRTKLNSPLHF TGCAGTGCTAGAGATCGGACCAAGCTTAATTCACCCCTCCACTTT
TRBD1 TRBJ2-3 TRBV20-1 15 many CSARDARQGAYTQYF TGCAGTGCTAGAGATGCCCGACAGGGGGCATATACGCAGTATTTT
- TRBJ2-2 TRBV7-3 16 once CASSLTGGPNTGELFF TGTGCCAGCAGCTTAACTGGCGGTCCGAACACCGGGGAGCTGTTTTTT
- TRBJ1-1 TRBV20-1 17 - CSARDPRQGSTGTEAFF TGCAGTGCTAGAGATCCCCGCCAGGGGTCGACGGGGACTGAAGCTTTCTTT